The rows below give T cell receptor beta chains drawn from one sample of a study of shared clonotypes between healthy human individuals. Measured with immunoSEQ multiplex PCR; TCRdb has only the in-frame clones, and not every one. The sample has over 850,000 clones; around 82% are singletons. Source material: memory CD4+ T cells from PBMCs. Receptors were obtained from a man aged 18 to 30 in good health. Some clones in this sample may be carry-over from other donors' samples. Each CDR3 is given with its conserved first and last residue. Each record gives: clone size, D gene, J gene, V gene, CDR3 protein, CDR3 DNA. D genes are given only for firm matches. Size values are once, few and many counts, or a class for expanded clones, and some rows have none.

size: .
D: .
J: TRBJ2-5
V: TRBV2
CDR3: CASSSGLGETQYF
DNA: TGTGCCAGCAGTTCTGGGCTCGGAGAGACCCAGTACTTC

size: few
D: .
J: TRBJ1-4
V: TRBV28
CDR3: CASRSLGAATNEKLFF
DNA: TGTGCCAGCCGTAGTTTAGGGGCCGCAACTAATGAAAAACTGTTTTTT

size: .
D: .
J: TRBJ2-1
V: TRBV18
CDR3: CASSPPGQANNEQFF
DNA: TGTGCCAGCTCACCACCAGGCCAGGCGAACAATGAGCAGTTCTTC

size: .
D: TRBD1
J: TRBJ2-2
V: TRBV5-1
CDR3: CASSLIGQGGTGELFF
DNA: TGCGCCAGCAGCTTGATTGGACAGGGGGGCACCGGGGAGCTGTTTTTT

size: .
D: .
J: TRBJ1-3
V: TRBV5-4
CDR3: CASSPAPERSGNTIYF
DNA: TGTGCCAGCAGCCCGGCCCCGGAGAGGTCTGGAAACACCATATATTTT

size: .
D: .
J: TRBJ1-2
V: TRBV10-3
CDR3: CAISESTSGKGYTF
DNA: TGTGCCATCAGTGAGTCGACTTCAGGGAAGGGCTACACCTTC

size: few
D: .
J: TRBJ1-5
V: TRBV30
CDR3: CAWPPGHSNQPQHF
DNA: TGTGCCTGGCCTCCGGGACATAGCAATCAGCCCCAGCATTTT

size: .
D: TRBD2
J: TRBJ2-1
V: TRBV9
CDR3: CASSPQTSGIFDEQFF
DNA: TGTGCCAGCAGCCCCCAGACTAGCGGGATTTTCGATGAGCAGTTCTTC

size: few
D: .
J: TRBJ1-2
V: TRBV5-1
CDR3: CASSLVSQGSNYGYTF
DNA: TGCGCCAGCAGCTTGGTCTCGCAGGGATCTAACTATGGCTACACCTTC

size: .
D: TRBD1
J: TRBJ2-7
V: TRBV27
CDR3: CASSGTGWRSYEQYF
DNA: TGTGCCAGCAGTGGGACAGGGTGGAGGTCCTACGAGCAGTACTTC

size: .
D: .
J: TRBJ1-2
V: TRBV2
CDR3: CASSVGQHYGYTF
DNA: TGTGCCAGCAGTGTGGGTCAGCACTATGGCTACACCTTC

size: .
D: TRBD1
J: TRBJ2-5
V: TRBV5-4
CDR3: CASSQGQELETQYF
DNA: TGTGCCAGCAGCCAAGGACAGGAGTTAGAGACCCAGTACTTC

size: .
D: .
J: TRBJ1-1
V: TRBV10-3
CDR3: CAIRGAGRANTEAFF
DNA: TGTGCCATCAGGGGTGCAGGGAGGGCGAACACTGAAGCTTTCTTT

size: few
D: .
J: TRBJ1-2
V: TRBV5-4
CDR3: CASSFPQGATDGYTF
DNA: TGTGCCAGCAGCTTTCCACAGGGAGCCACTGATGGCTACACCTTC

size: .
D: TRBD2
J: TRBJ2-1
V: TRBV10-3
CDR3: CAISEGSGRAVKFF
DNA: TGTGCCATCAGTGAGGGTAGCGGGAGGGCCGTTAAGTTCTTC

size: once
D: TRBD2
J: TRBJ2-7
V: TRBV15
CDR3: CATSNPGTSVSYEQYF
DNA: TGTGCCACCAGTAACCCCGGGACTAGCGTCTCCTACGAGCAGTACTTC

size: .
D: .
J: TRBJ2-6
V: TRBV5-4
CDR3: CASSLGDFSGANVLTF
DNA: TGTGCCAGCAGCCTGGGTGACTTCTCTGGGGCCAACGTCCTGACTTTC

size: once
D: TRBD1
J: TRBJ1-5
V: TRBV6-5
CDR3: CASSYSSDRLNQPQHF
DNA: TGTGCCAGCAGTTACTCGTCGGACAGGCTTAATCAGCCCCAGCATTTT

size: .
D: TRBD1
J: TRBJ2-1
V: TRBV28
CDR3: CASRTRTGYNEQFF
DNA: TGTGCCAGCAGGACCCGGACAGGTTACAATGAGCAGTTCTTC

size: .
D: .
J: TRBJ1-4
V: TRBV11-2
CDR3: CASSLGGSEKLFF
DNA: TGTGCCAGCAGCCTTGGGGGAAGTGAAAAACTGTTTTTT

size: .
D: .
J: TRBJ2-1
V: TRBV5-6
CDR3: CASSRLGLFNNEQFF
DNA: TGTGCCAGCAGCCGACTTGGACTATTCAACAATGAGCAGTTCTTC

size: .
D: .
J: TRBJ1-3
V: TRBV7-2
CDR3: CASSFGEGGNTIYF
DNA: TGTGCCAGCAGCTTCGGCGAGGGTGGGAACACCATATATTTT

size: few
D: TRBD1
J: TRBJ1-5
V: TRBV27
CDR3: CASSLQGGNQPQHF
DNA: TGTGCCAGCAGTTTACAGGGGGGCAATCAGCCCCAGCATTTT

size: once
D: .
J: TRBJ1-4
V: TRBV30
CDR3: CAWSYGVTNEKLFF
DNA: TGTGCCTGGTCCTACGGGGTAACTAATGAAAAACTGTTTTTT

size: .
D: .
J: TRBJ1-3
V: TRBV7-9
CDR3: CASSLMSSGNTIYF
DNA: TGTGCCAGCAGCTTAATGAGCTCTGGAAACACCATATATTTT

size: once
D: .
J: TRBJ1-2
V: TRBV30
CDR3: CAWSVQGRILGYGYTF
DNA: TGTGCCTGGAGTGTCCAGGGGAGAATTTTGGGCTATGGCTACACCTTC

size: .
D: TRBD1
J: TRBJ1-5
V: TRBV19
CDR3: CARGSIRGQGVDQPQHF
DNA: TGTGCCAGGGGCTCCATCAGGGGACAGGGGGTTGATCAGCCCCAGCATTTT

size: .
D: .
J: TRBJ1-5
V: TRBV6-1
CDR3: CASRLGQPQHF
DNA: TGTGCCAGCCGCCTAGGTCAGCCCCAGCATTTT

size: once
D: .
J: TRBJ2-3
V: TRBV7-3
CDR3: CASSSTTRSGTDTQYF
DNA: TGTGCCAGCAGTTCAACTACGCGATCGGGGACAGATACGCAGTATTTT

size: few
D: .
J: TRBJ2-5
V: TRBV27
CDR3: CASSPISVPETQYF
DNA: TGTGCCAGCAGCCCAATATCCGTCCCAGAGACCCAGTACTTC

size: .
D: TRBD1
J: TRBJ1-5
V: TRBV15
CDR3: CATSRDRTGGNQPQHF
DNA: TGTGCCACCAGCAGAGATAGGACAGGGGGCAATCAGCCCCAGCATTTT

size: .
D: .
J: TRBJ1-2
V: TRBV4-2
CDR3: CASSQADGPQFHVTF
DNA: TGTGCCAGCAGCCAAGCGGACGGACCGCAATTCCATGTCACCTTC

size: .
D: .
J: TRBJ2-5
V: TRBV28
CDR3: CASSSRLWTAREETQYF
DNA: TGTGCCAGCAGTTCCCGACTGTGGACTGCTCGAGAGGAGACCCAGTACTTC

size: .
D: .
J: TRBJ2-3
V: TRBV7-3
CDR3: CASSAVVPDTQYF
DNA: TGTGCCAGCAGCGCCGTAGTCCCAGATACGCAGTATTTT

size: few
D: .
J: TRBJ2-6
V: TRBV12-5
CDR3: CASGVSGANVLTF
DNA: TGTGCTAGTGGCGTTTCTGGGGCCAACGTCCTGACTTTC

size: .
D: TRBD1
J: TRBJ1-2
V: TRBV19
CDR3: CASKVRGQGTYGYTF
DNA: TGTGCCAGTAAGGTTCGGGGACAGGGTACCTATGGCTACACCTTC

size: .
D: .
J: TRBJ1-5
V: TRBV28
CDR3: CASSVGTGNQPQHF
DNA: TGTGCCAGCAGTGTCGGGACGGGAAATCAGCCCCAGCATTTT